This T cell receptor (beta chain) came from a study of Graves' ophthalmopathy and Graves' hyperthyroidism. As for the study in general: Stable hyperthyroidism meant no progression to ophthalmopathy within 18 months of follow-up.

CDR3 regions of TCR beta were amplified from RNA transcripts. Amplification began with first-round RT-PCR using HTBI primers, then second-round multiplex PCR was performed. TCRdb re-called the multiplex PCR reads with MiXCR, one entry per CDR3 protein. The table shows about 1.1 million distinct CDR3 sequences, with about two fifths occurring only once. V was clipped by 8 bases and J by 3 bases, with 17 bases between them. Germline V CDR1 and CDR2: MNHNY, SVGAGI (reference sequence). This CDR3 contains 14 residues. The sample taken for sequencing was peripheral blood or thyroid tissue (not recorded which). This clonotype originated in an adult man with Graves' hyperthyroidism. The rearrangement joins TRBV6-6 to TRBJ2-7; weak D call: TRBD1 (5 bases). For the CDR3, the DNA is TGTGCCAGCCGCAGGGTCCCGTCGGTCTACGAGCAGTACTTC. This sequence encodes CASRRVPSVYEQYF.